What follows are 19 T cell receptor beta chains derived from one specimen sequenced in a study of T cells in tuberculosis (dated 2018 in TCRdb). Libraries were prepared through the immunoSEQ multiplex PCR assay. TCRdb provides this immuneACCESS table in a form limited to in-frame rearrangements. Some clones are lacking; in checked studies, under half of them reflect an unresolved V gene, and why the rest are absent is not known. A total of roughly 34,000 clones appear in this sample, more than 75% of them only once. The ten largest clones capture more than 4% of the sample. The time point label, read with the paper, signifies: new active TB diagnosis, blood taken before or within 7 days of starting treatment. This material consisted of PBMCs, taken at tuberculosis diagnosis. The source is an adult with tuberculosis.

The V call is TRBV6-5, the J call TRBJ2-3, with 14 bases fitting TRBD2. The J segment lost 3 bases and the V segment lost 4 bases, leaving 3 bases of the junction unmatched. Germline V CDR1 and CDR2: MNHEY, SVGAGI. The CDR3 runs to 16 residues. This CDR3 is CASSSTSGGATDTQYF. The CDR3 nucleotides are TGTGCCAGCAGTTCGACTAGCGGGGGGGCGACAGATACGCAGTATTTT.

This chain links TRBV29-1 with TRBJ2-2, with 11 bases matching TRBD1. Germline CDR1 is SQVTM and CDR2 is ANQGSEA. The CDR3 spans 18 residues. Trimming at V came to 5 bases and at J to 4 bases, leaving 15 bases not matched to a gene. In nucleotides, the CDR3 is TGCAGCGTTCTCCCTCCCCCCGGACAGGGGGCAGGCACCGGGGAGCTGTTTTTT. It specifies CSVLPPPGQGAGTGELFF.

The chain recombines TRBV5-4 with TRBJ2-7, with TRBD2 matching over 7 bases. This CDR3 contains 14 residues. V shed 2 bases and J 3 bases; nucleotides not matched to a gene: 5. The germline gives CDR1 SGHNT, CDR2 YYREEE (reference sequence). The CDR3: CASSLLAPNYEQYF. CDR3 sequence (DNA): TGTGCCAGCAGCTTACTAGCGCCGAACTACGAGCAGTACTTC.

This chain uses TRBV10-3 with TRBJ2-7, with D possibly matching TRBD2 (5 bases). This CDR3 has 14 amino acids. Deletions cut 0 bases from V and 4 bases from J, with 10 bases between. From germline, CDR1 is ENHRY and CDR2 SYGVKD. CDR3 bases: TGTGCCATCAGTGAGTCAGCTAGCTCTTACGAGCAGTACTTC. Its translation is CAISESASSYEQYF.

J is TRBJ2-7 and V is TRBV7-3; TRBD2 agrees at 7 bases. J gave up 2 bases and V 3 bases, and 4 bases lay outside the gene matches. The CDR3 spans 14 residues. From germline, CDR1 is SGHTA and CDR2 FQGTGA. The CDR3 sequence is CASSLGGIPYEQYF. In DNA, the CDR3 is TGTGCCAGCAGCTTGGGGGGGATACCCTACGAGCAGTACTTC.

This sequence joins TRBV15 and TRBJ2-7, with D perhaps matching TRBD1 (7 bases). The CDR3 is 15 amino acids. V lost 1 base, J lost 1 base, and 11 bases lay in between. Germline-derived CDR1 and CDR2 are LNHNV and YYDKDF (reference sequence). The CDR3 sequence is CATSRARGVSYEQYF. CDR3 nucleotides: TGTGCCACCAGCAGAGCCAGGGGGGTTTCCTACGAGCAGTACTTC.

The chain recombines TRBV19 with TRBJ2-3, with D perhaps matching TRBD1 (6 bases). Per germline, CDR1 LNHDA and CDR2 SQIVND (reference sequence). V dropped 0 bases and J dropped 4 bases, with 14 bases sitting between them. The CDR3 has 16 amino acids. The CDR3 loop is CASSIDLPGAADTQYF. The CDR3 DNA sequence: TGTGCCAGTAGTATAGATTTGCCAGGGGCAGCAGATACGCAGTATTTT. Filled out from reference TRBV19 and TRBJ2-3, the complete variable domain reads DGGITQSPKYLFRKEGQNVTLSCEQNLNHDAMYWYRQDPGQGLRLIYYSQIVNDFQKGDIAEGYSVSREKKESFPLTVTSAQKNPTAFYLCASSIDLPGAADTQYFGPGTRLTVL.

The genes are TRBV6-5 and TRBJ2-1; 8 bases fit TRBD1. V shed 4 bases, J shed 3 bases, and the junction held 2 bases outside the gene matches. Germline V CDR1 and CDR2: MNHEY, SVGAGI. This CDR3 is built from 14 residues. Here the CDR3 reads CASSWGTGYNEQFF. The CDR3 region has the DNA TGTGCCAGCAGTTGGGGGACAGGCTACAATGAGCAGTTCTTC.

The chain has TRBV30 and TRBJ1-4; 8 bases align to TRBD1. The CDR3 length is 15 residues. Germline lookup yields CDR1 GTSNPN and CDR2 SVGIG (reference sequence). Trimming took 4 bases from V and 4 from J; bases not matched to a gene: 8. CDR3 sequence (DNA): TGTGCCTGGACCAACCAACAGGGGGTTAATGAAAAACTGTTTTTT. Encoded protein: CAWTNQQGVNEKLFF. Drawing the rest from reference TRBV30 and TRBJ1-4, the complete variable domain is SQTIHQWPATLVQPVGSPLSLECTVEGTSNPNLYWYRQAAGRGLQLLFYSVGIGQISSEVPQNLSASRPQDRQFILSSKKLLLSDSGFYLCAWTNQQGVNEKLFFGSGTQLSVL.

V is TRBV5-1 and J is TRBJ2-7, with D perhaps TRBD2 (5 bases). CDR3 length equals 12 residues. V lost 4 bases, J lost 1 base, and 6 bases lay in between. Germline V gene data show CDR1 as SGHRS and CDR2 as YFSETQ. The CDR3 DNA is TGCGCCAGCAGCCGGGATTCCTACGAGCAGTACTTC. Translated: CASSRDSYEQYF.

The V and J genes are TRBV25-1 and TRBJ1-6, with D tentatively TRBD1 (5 bases). V was pared by 3 bases and J by 14 bases, with 11 bases between. Germline values: CDR1 MGHDK, CDR2 SYGVNS. This CDR3 is 12 amino acids long. In DNA, the CDR3 is TGTGCCAGCAGTGATCCCAGGGAAGCCCTCCACTTT. As protein: CASSDPREALHF.

The chain carries TRBV21-1 and TRBJ2-1; whether TRBD2, the table's D call, matches the DNA was not checked. TRBV21-1 is given as a pseudogene. The CDR3 length is 17 residues. CDR3 in amino acids: CASSKVDWRGGHNEQFF. The CDR3 nucleotides read TGTGCCAGCAGCAAAGTAGATTGGCGGGGGGGTCACAATGAGCAGTTCTTC.

The chain recombines TRBV19 with TRBJ1-1; a weak D match, TRBD1 (5 bases). CDR1 is LNHDA, CDR2 SQIVND, per germline (reference sequence). CDR3 length: 13 amino acids. V lost 3 bases and J lost 7, with 12 bases in between. The CDR3 nucleotides read TGTGCCAGTAGTATTCAGGGAATCGGTGAAGCTTTCTTT. This encodes CASSIQGIGEAFF.

The chain uses TRBV19 and TRBJ1-2, with 9 positions matching TRBD1. The germline V gene encodes CDR1 LNHDA and CDR2 SQIVND (reference sequence). CDR3 size: 15 residues. V trimming: 5 bases; J trimming: 4 bases; junction bases outside the gene matches: 8. CDR3 DNA sequence: TGTGCCAGTAGTGCGGACAGGGGAGTGGGCTATGGCTACACCTTC. Protein product: CASSADRGVGYGYTF.

This chain links TRBV2 with TRBJ2-5, with a tentative D call TRBD2 (6 bases). The CDR3 is 14 amino acids. V gave up 5 bases and J gave up 5 bases, with 15 bases separating them. Per germline, CDR1 SNHLY and CDR2 FYNNEI. This CDR3 reads CASSLGSGGETQYF. CDR3 sequence (DNA): TGTGCCAGCAGTTTGGGCAGTGGAGGGGAGACCCAGTACTTC.

V gene TRBV5-1 combines with J gene TRBJ2-3, with 10 bases matching TRBD2. CDR3 length equals 16 residues. Germline trimming cut 7 bases from V and 1 base from J; bases unmatched to any gene: 9. The germline V gene has CDR1 SGHRS and CDR2 YFSETQ. In DNA form, the CDR3 reads TGCGCCAGCGCTACCCCCCTAGCGGGGGGCACAGATACGCAGTATTTT. Protein: CASATPLAGGTDTQYF.

The rearrangement uses TRBV19 and TRBJ2-1, with 7 bases identical to TRBD2. The CDR3 covers 17 residues. CDR1 and CDR2 from the germline V gene are LNHDA and SQIVND (reference sequence). With V trimmed by 5 bases and J by 0 bases, 10 bases remained unmatched. DNA of the CDR3: TGTGCCAGTAGTCCAAGACTAGCCCTGGGCTCCTACAATGAGCAGTTCTTC. As protein: CASSPRLALGSYNEQFF.

The chain is built from TRBV5-4 and TRBJ2-2, with no clear D. The V end was cut by 0 bases, the J end by 5 bases, with 8 bases between. This CDR3 is 14 amino acids long. Germline V gives CDR1 SGHNT, CDR2 YYREEE (reference sequence). The CDR3 protein is CASSLGLGTGELFF. The CDR3 nucleotides read TGTGCCAGCAGCTTGGGACTCGGGACCGGGGAGCTGTTTTTT.

This chain links TRBV29-1 with TRBJ2-3, with TRBD2 matching over 10 bases. J gave up 4 bases and V 3 bases, and 7 bases lay outside the gene matches. Germline V gene lookup returns CDR1 SQVTM and CDR2 ANQGSEA. This CDR3 spans 15 amino acids. CDR3 sequence: CSVDRFGLAADTQYF. CDR3 in DNA: TGCAGCGTTGACAGGTTCGGACTAGCGGCAGATACGCAGTATTTT.